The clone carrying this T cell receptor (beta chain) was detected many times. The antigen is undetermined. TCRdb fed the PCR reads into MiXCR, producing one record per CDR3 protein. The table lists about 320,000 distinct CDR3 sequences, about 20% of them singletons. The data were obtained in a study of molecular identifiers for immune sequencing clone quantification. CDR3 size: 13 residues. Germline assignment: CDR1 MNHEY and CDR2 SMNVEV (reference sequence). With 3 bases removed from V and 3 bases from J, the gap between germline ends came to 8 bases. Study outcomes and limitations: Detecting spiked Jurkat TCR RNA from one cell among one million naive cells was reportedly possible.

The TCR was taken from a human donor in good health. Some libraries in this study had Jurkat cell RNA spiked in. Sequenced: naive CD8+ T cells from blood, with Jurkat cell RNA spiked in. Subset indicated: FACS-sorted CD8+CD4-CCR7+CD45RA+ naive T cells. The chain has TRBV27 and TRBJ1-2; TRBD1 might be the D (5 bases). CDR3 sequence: CASSFGRDYGYTF. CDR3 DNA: TGTGCCAGCAGTTTCGGCAGGGACTATGGCTACACCTTC.